The 25 T cell receptor beta chains listed next were all sequenced from one sample in a study of siplizumab effects on memory and regulatory T cells. Measured with immunoSEQ multiplex PCR; TCRdb has only the in-frame clones, and not every one. The table records tens of thousands of clones, 70% to 90% of them present only once. Sequenced: memory CD4+ T cells sorted from blood. The receptors shown here come from a human donor in good health.

The genes are TRBV5-1 and TRBJ2-5; TRBD2 matches 8 bases. Germline V CDR1 and CDR2: SGHRS, YFSETQ. J was trimmed by 1 base and V by 0 bases; bases with no gene match: 5. The CDR3 covers 16 residues. CDR3 residues: CASSLEGSGAQETQYF. The CDR3 DNA follows: TGCGCCAGCAGCTTGGAAGGTAGCGGGGCCCAAGAGACCCAGTACTTC.

The V gene is TRBV18, the J gene TRBJ1-1, with 7 bases matching TRBD1. This CDR3 has 15 amino acids. Germline V lookup: CDR1 KGHSH, CDR2 LQKENI. The V segment lost 1 base and the J segment 0 bases; nucleotides outside the gene matches: 2. The CDR3 DNA is TGTGCCAGCTCACCACGGGACAGCATGAACACTGAAGCTTTCTTT. Its translation is CASSPRDSMNTEAFF.

CDR3 DNA sequence: TGTGCCAGCAGCTTAGTAGCCGGTTCCTACGAGCAGTACTTC. Protein sequence: CASSLVAGSYEQYF. The chain carries TRBV7-9 and TRBJ2-7; no clear D gene. Germline CDR1 reads SEHNR; CDR2 reads FQNEAQ (reference sequence). Trimming left V 1 base short and J 1 base short, with 8 bases between. This CDR3 has 14 amino acids.

This clone was seen only a few times. For the CDR3, the DNA is TGTGCCAGCACCCAAGGGGCAGGGCGTGGATCACCCCTCCACTTT. It yields the protein CASTQGAGRGSPLHF. The V and J genes are TRBV6-1 and TRBJ1-6; D is perhaps TRBD1 (5 bases). V shed 7 bases and J shed 10 bases, with 20 bases lying between them. The germline CDR1 and CDR2 sequences are MNHNS and SASEGT. The CDR3 sequence is 15 residues long.

This clone was seen just once. The chain recombines TRBV11-2 with TRBJ1-1; no firm D call. Trimming took off 1 base at V and 5 bases at J, with 8 bases between the two ends. The germline gives CDR1 SGHAT, CDR2 FQNNGV. This CDR3 has 13 residues. DNA for the CDR3: TGTGCCAGCAGCTTAGCGTGGAGGACTGAAGCTTTCTTT. This encodes CASSLAWRTEAFF.

The chain joins TRBV5-1 to TRBJ1-1, with D hard to call. The CDR3 is 14 residues long. The germline V gene has CDR1 SGHRS and CDR2 YFSETQ. The V gene lost 1 base and the J gene lost 1 base, with 8 bases spanning the gap. Here the CDR3 DNA reads TGCGCCAGCAGCTTGCAACAGACGAACACTGAAGCTTTCTTT. Translation gives CASSLQQTNTEAFF.

This chain links TRBV18 with TRBJ2-3; TRBD1 matches 8 bases. The CDR3 consists of 15 residues. V shed 2 bases, J shed 4 bases, and the junction held 5 bases outside the gene matches. Germline CDR1 KGHSH, CDR2 LQKENI. The CDR3 DNA reads as TGTGCCAGCTCACCAGGACAGGGTGATCCAGATACGCAGTATTTT. Protein product: CASSPGQGDPDTQYF.

The chain couples TRBV19 to TRBJ2-5; D ambiguous. V lost 5 bases and J lost 2, with 15 bases in between. Germline loops: CDR1 LNHDA, CDR2 SQIVND (reference sequence). The CDR3 consists of 15 residues. CDR3 loop: CASSPSSRTQETQYF. CDR3 DNA sequence: TGTGCCAGTAGTCCCTCATCCAGGACGCAAGAGACCCAGTACTTC.

The chain couples TRBV6-6 to TRBJ1-1; D is ambiguous. Germline loops: CDR1 MNHNY, CDR2 SVGAGI (reference sequence). Deletions cut 0 bases from V and 7 bases from J, with 12 bases between. CDR3 length equals 14 residues. This CDR3 reads CASSYSEGVYEAFF. The CDR3 DNA follows: TGTGCCAGCAGTTACTCGGAGGGAGTCTATGAAGCTTTCTTT.

This clone was found once. The V and J genes are TRBV10-3 and TRBJ2-3; D is unclear. Germline V CDR1 and CDR2: ENHRY, SYGVKD. Trimming removed 5 bases from V and 6 bases from J, with 6 bases in between. This CDR3 spans 11 amino acids. The CDR3 bases are TGTGCCATCAGTTTAGGGGATACGCAGTATTTT. Residues: CAISLGDTQYF.

The CDR3 nucleotides are TGTGCCAGCAGTGTGGGCAGGGGGGCGAACACCGGGGAGCTGTTTTTT. It yields the protein CASSVGRGANTGELFF. This chain joins TRBV6-1 and TRBJ2-2, with D possibly being TRBD1 (7 bases). Trimming left V 4 bases short and J 0 bases short, with 12 bases between. The CDR3 extends over 16 amino acids. Germline V gene lookup returns CDR1 MNHNS and CDR2 SASEGT.

With regard to this clone: Different DNA sequences within this sample yield the same CDR3. The chain is built from TRBV7-8 and TRBJ2-7; 13 bases fit TRBD2. The CDR3 has 17 amino acids. V shed 1 base and J 4 bases; nucleotides not matched to a gene: 7. Germline CDR1 and CDR2: SGHVS and FQNEAQ. This chain's CDR3 is CASSLEGGLAGVYEQYF. CDR3 DNA sequence: TGTGCCAGCAGCTTAGAGGGCGGACTAGCGGGAGTGTACGAGCAGTACTTC.

The chain couples TRBV2 to TRBJ2-5; D is undetermined. Deletions cut 6 bases from V and 3 bases from J, with 11 bases between. The CDR3 is 13 amino acids. Germline V gene data show CDR1 as SNHLY and CDR2 as FYNNEI. The CDR3 DNA is TGTGCCAGCAGCGGAGACTCGAAAGAGACCCAGTACTTC. This codes for CASSGDSKETQYF.

This clone turned up a few times. The genes are TRBV11-2 and TRBJ2-7; 8 nucleotides match TRBD2. The CDR3 is 16 residues long. Germline-derived CDR1 and CDR2 are SGHAT and FQNNGV. With V trimmed by 4 bases and J by 5 bases, 13 bases remained unmatched. CDR3 sequence: CASSSPRGSGRHEQYF. CDR3 nucleotides: TGTGCCAGCAGCTCCCCGCGGGGGAGCGGGAGACACGAGCAGTACTTC.

V and J are TRBV7-2 and TRBJ1-1, with D uncertain. Germline CDR1 is SGHTA and CDR2 is FQGNSA. V was shortened by 5 bases and J by 5 bases, with 15 bases between the two germline ends. The CDR3 length is 14 residues. The CDR3 nucleotides read TGTGCCAGCAGCCCCCAGCGGGGTGGGACTGAAGCTTTCTTT. Amino acids: CASSPQRGGTEAFF. Variable domain in full (rest from reference TRBV7-2 and TRBJ1-1): GAGVSQSPSNKVTEKGKDVELRCDPISGHTALYWYRQSLGQGLEFLIYFQGNSAPDKSGLPSDRFSAERTGGSVSTLTIQRTQQEDSAVYLCASSPQRGGTEAFFGQGTRLTVV.

The rearrangement links TRBV19 to TRBJ2-3; D is possibly TRBD1 or TRBD2 (5 bases each). Germline CDR1 LNHDA, CDR2 SQIVND (reference sequence). This CDR3 is 14 amino acids long. V shed 5 bases and J shed 5 bases, with 14 bases lying between them. The CDR3 loop reads CASSRWSGGDTQYF. For the CDR3, the DNA is TGTGCCAGTAGTCGCTGGAGTGGGGGAGATACGCAGTATTTT.

Here the CDR3 reads CASSVDRRNTIYF. The CDR3 DNA reads as TGTGCCAGTAGTGTGGACCGTCGAAACACCATATATTTT. The chain combines TRBV19 with TRBJ1-3, with D unresolved. Germline V gene data show CDR1 as LNHDA and CDR2 as SQIVND (reference sequence). Deletions cut 5 bases from V and 5 bases from J, with 10 bases between. The CDR3 length is 13 residues.

The genes are TRBV19 and TRBJ1-5; 7 bases align to TRBD1. The V gene's germline CDR1 is LNHDA and CDR2 SQIVND (reference sequence). CDR3 length: 15 residues. V shed 5 bases and J 3 bases; nucleotides not matched to a gene: 7. The DNA of the CDR3 is TGTGCCAGTAGTGCCGGGACAGCCCTCAATCAGCCCCAGCATTTT. This translates into CASSAGTALNQPQHF.

The V call is TRBV5-6, the J call TRBJ1-1, with D possibly being TRBD1 (5 bases). From germline, CDR1 is SGHDT and CDR2 YYEEEE. The CDR3 runs 18 residues. Trimming took 0 bases from V and 0 from J, leaving 18 bases between them. The CDR3 loop reads CASSLAGTGRGMNTEAFF. The CDR3, as DNA: TGTGCCAGCAGCTTGGCCGGCACTGGGCGGGGGATGAACACTGAAGCTTTCTTT.

This clone was counted a few times. This CDR3 is CASSSGTAVGYEQYF. In nucleotides, the CDR3 is TGCGCCAGCAGCTCTGGGACTGCCGTTGGCTACGAGCAGTACTTC. The rearrangement links TRBV10-1 to TRBJ2-7, with D possibly TRBD2 on 6 matching bases. The CDR3 loop spans 15 amino acids. The germline CDR1 and CDR2 sequences are WNHNN and SYGVQD (reference sequence). V lost 6 bases, J lost 3 bases, and 18 bases lay in between.

This clone has only a few counts. CDR3 in DNA: TGTGCCAGTAGTATAGCGGGAGCGAGCAATGAGCAGTTCTTC. Protein product: CASSIAGASNEQFF. The chain links TRBV19 to TRBJ2-1; D is perhaps TRBD2 (6 bases). Germline V lookup: CDR1 LNHDA, CDR2 SQIVND (reference sequence). V was trimmed by 1 base and J by 6 bases, leaving 10 bases between them. CDR3 length: 14 residues.

The rearrangement uses TRBV28 and TRBJ2-1, with D possibly matching TRBD2 (6 bases). Germline values: CDR1 MDHEN, CDR2 SYDVKM. The CDR3 is made up of 15 amino acids. Trimming took off 5 bases at V and 7 bases at J, with 18 bases between the two ends. The DNA of the CDR3 is TGTGCCAGCAGTGCCCCAGGCACCGGGGGAAATGAGCAGTTCTTC. Amino acid sequence: CASSAPGTGGNEQFF.

The chain carries TRBV21-1 and TRBJ1-5; no DNA check was done on the table's D call, TRBD1. TRBV21-1 is shown as a pseudogene. There are 15 residues in the CDR3. The CDR3 DNA follows: TGTGCCAGCACCGGAAGGGGATATAGCAATCAGCCCCAGCATTTT. Its protein is CASTGRGYSNQPQHF.

The chain uses TRBV11-2 and TRBJ2-2; 8 bases agree with TRBD1. CDR3 size: 18 residues. Germline assignment: CDR1 SGHAT and CDR2 FQNNGV. Losses at the gene ends were 6 bases for V and 4 bases for J; bases not matched to a gene: 16. CDR3 nucleotide sequence: TGTGCCAGCAGGAGAATAACTGACAGGGGCCGGGTCACCGGGGAGCTGTTTTTT. Translated: CASRRITDRGRVTGELFF.

The V and J genes are TRBV27 and TRBJ1-5; a possible D gene is TRBD1 (5 bases). V was shortened by 3 bases and J by 2 bases, with 11 bases between the two germline ends. CDR1 MNHEY and CDR2 SMNVEV come from the germline V gene (reference sequence). The CDR3 totals 15 residues. CDR3 region: CASSFQGSGNQPQHF. For the CDR3, the DNA is TGTGCCAGCAGTTTCCAGGGTTCGGGCAATCAGCCCCAGCATTTT.